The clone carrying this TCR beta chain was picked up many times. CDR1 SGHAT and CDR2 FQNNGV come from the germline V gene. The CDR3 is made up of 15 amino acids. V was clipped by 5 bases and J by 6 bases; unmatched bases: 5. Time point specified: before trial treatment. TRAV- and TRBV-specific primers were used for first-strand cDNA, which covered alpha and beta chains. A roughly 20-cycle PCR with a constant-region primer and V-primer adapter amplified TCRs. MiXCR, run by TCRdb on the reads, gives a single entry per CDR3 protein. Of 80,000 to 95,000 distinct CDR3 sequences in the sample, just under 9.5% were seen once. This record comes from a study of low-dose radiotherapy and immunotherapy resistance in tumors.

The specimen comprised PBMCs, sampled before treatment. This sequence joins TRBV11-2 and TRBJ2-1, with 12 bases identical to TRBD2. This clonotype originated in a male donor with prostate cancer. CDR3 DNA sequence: TGTGCCAGCAGCCCCGGGACTAGCGGGCTCAATGAGCAGTTCTTC. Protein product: CASSPGTSGLNEQFF.